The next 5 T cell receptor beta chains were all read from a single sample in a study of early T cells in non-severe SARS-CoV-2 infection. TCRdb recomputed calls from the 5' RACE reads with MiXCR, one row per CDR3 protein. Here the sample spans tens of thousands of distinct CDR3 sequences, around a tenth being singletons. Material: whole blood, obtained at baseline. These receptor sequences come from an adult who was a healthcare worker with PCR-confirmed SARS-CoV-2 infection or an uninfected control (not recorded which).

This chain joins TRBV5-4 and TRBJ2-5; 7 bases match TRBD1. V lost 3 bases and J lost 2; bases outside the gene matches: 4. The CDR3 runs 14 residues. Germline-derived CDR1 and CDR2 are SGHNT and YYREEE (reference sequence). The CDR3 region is CASSSDREQETQYF. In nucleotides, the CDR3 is TGTGCCAGCAGCTCTGACAGGGAACAAGAGACCCAGTACTTC.

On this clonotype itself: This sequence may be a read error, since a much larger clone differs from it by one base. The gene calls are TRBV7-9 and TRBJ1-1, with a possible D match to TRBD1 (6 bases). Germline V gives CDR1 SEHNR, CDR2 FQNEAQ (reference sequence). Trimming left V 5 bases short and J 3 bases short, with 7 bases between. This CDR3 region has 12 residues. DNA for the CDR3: TGTGCCAGCAGCCCAGGGGACACTGAAGCTTTCTTT. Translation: CASSPGDTEAFF.

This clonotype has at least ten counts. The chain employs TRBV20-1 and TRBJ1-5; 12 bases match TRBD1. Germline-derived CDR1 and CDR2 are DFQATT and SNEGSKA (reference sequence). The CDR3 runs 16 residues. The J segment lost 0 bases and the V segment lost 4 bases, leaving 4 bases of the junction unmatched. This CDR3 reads CSAIKGQGASNQPQHF. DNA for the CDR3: TGCAGTGCTATCAAGGGACAGGGGGCTAGCAATCAGCCCCAGCATTTT.

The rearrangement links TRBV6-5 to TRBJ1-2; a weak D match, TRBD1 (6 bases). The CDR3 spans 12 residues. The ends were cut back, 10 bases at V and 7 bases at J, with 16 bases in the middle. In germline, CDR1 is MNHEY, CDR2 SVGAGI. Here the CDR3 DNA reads TGTGCCACCTTACAGGGCTCGGCTGGCTACACCTTC. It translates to CATLQGSAGYTF.

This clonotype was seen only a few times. This CDR3 reads CASSSPPSTGGNTDTQYF. The CDR3 nucleotides read TGTGCCAGCAGCTCACCTCCCTCTACGGGGGGGAACACAGATACGCAGTATTTT. The chain links TRBV7-9 to TRBJ2-3, with 8 bases lining up with TRBD2. Germline CDR1 SEHNR, CDR2 FQNEAQ (reference sequence). This CDR3 contains 18 residues. The V and J ends lost 4 bases and 2 bases, in that order; junction bases with no gene match: 14.